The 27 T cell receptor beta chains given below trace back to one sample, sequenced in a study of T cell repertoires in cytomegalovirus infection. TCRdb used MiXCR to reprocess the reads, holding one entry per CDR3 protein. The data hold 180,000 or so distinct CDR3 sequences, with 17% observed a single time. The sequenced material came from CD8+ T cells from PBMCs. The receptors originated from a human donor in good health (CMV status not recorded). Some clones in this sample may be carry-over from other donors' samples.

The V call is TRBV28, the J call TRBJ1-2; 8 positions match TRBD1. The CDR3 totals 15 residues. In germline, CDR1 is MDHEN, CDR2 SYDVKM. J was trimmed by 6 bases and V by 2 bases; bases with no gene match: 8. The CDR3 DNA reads TGTGCCAGCAGTTTAATCCAGGGGGCGCGTGATGGCTACACCTTC. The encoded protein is CASSLIQGARDGYTF.

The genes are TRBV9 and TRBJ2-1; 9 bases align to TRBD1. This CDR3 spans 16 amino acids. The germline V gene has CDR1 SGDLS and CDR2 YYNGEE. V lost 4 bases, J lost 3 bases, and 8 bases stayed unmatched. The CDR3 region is CASSSTGTGFYNEQFF. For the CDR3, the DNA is TGTGCCAGCAGCTCAACCGGGACAGGGTTCTACAATGAGCAGTTCTTC. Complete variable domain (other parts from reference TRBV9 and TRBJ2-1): DSGVTQTPKHLITATGQRVTLRCSPRSGDLSVYWYQQSLDQGLQFLIQYYNGEERAKGNILERFSAQQFPDLHSELNLSSLELGDSALYFCASSSTGTGFYNEQFFGPGTRLTVL.

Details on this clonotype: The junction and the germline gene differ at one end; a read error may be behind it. As DNA, the CDR3 is TGCGCCAGCAACCAAGATGTCGACGGTTCAACTAATGAAAAACTGTTTTTT. Amino acids: CASNQDVDGSTNEKLFF. The chain recombines TRBV4-1 with TRBJ1-4; no firm D call. Germline CDR1 reads MGHRA; CDR2 reads YSYEKL. This CDR3 has 17 residues.

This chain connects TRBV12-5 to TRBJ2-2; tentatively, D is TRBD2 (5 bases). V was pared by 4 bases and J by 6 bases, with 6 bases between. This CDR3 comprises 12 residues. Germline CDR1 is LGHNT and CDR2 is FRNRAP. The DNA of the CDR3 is TGTGCTAGTGGTTCCGGGGCCGGGGAGCTGTTTTTT. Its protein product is CASGSGAGELFF.

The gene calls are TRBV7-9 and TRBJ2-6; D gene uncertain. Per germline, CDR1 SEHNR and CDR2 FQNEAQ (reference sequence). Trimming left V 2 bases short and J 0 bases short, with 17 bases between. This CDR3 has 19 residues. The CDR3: CASSLTGHGEFSGANVLTF. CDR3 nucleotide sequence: TGTGCCAGCAGCTTAACCGGGCATGGAGAGTTCTCTGGGGCCAACGTCCTGACTTTC.

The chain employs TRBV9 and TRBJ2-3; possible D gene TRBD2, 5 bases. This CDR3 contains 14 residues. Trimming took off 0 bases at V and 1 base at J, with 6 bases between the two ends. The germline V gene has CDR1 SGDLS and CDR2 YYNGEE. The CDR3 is CASSVDGGTDTQYF. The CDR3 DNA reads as TGTGCCAGCAGCGTAGACGGGGGCACAGATACGCAGTATTTT.

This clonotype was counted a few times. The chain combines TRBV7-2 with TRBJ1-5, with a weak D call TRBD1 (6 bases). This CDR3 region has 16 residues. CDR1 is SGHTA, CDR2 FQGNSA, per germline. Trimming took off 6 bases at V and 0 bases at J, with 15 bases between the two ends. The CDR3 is CASSQDRLPSNQPQHF. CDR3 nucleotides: TGTGCCAGCAGTCAGGACAGACTTCCTAGCAATCAGCCCCAGCATTTT.

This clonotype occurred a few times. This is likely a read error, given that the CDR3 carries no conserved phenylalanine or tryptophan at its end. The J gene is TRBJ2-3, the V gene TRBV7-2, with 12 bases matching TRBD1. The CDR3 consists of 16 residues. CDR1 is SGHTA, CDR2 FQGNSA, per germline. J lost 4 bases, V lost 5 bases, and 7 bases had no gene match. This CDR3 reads CASSPPGTGGSDTQYL. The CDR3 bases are TGTGCCAGCAGCCCACCCGGGACAGGGGGCTCAGATACGCAGTATCTT.

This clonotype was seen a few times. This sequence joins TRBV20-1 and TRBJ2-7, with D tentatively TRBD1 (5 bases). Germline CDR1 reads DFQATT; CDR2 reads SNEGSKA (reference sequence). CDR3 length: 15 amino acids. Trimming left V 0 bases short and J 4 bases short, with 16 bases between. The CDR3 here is CSARDLRALLYEQYF. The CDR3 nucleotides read TGCAGTGCTAGAGATCTCAGGGCCCTACTTTACGAGCAGTACTTC.

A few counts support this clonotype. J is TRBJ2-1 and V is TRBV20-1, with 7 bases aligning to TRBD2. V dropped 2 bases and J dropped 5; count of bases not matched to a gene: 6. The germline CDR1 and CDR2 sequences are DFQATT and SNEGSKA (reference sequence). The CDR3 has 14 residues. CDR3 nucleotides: TGCAGTGCTAGACGGGCTAGCGGTAACAATGAGCAGTTCTTC. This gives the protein CSARRASGNNEQFF.

In nucleotides, the CDR3 is TGTGCCTGGAGTGACACAGCCCGCGAGCAGTACTTC. Translation gives CAWSDTAREQYF. The chain has TRBV30 and TRBJ2-7, with unresolved D. This CDR3 spans 12 amino acids. Germline values: CDR1 GTSNPN, CDR2 SVGIG (reference sequence). Trimming pared 1 base from V and 6 bases from J, leaving 10 bases between.

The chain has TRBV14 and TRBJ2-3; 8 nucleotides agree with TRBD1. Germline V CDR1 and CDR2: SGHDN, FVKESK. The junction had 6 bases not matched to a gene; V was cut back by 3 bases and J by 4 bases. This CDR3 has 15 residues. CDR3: CASSQDRARADTQYF. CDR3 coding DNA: TGTGCCAGCAGCCAGGACAGGGCTCGCGCAGATACGCAGTATTTT.

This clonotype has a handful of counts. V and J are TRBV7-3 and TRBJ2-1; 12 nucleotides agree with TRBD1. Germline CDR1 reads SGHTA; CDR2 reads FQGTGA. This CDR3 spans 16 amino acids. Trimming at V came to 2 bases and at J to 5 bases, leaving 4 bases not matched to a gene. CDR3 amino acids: CASSLPGQGAHNEQFF. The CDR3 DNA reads TGTGCCAGCAGCTTACCGGGACAGGGGGCCCACAATGAGCAGTTCTTC.

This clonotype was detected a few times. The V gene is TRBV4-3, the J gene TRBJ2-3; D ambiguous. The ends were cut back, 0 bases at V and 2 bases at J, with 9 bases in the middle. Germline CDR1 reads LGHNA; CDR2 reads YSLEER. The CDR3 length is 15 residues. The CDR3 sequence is CASSQDGGYTDTQYF. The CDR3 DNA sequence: TGCGCCAGCAGCCAAGACGGCGGCTACACAGATACGCAGTATTTT.

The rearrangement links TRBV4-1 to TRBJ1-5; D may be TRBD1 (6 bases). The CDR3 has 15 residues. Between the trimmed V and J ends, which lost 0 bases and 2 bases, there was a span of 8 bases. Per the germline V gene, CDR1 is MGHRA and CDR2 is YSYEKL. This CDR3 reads CASSQDEGGNQPQHF. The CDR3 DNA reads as TGCGCCAGCAGCCAAGATGAGGGGGGCAATCAGCCCCAGCATTTT.

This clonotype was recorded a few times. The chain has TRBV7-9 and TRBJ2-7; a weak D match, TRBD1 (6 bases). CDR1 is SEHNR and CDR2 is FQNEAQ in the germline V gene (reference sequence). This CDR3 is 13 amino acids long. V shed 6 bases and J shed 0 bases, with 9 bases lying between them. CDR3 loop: CASSNRVSYEQYF. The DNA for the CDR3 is TGTGCCAGCAGTAACAGGGTCTCCTACGAGCAGTACTTC.

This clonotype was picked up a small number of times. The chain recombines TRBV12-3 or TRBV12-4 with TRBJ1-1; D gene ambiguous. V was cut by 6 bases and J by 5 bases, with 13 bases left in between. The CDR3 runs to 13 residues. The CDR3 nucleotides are TGTGCCAGCAGGCCCCCCTCGCCTACTGAAGCTTTCTTT. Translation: CASRPPSPTEAFF.

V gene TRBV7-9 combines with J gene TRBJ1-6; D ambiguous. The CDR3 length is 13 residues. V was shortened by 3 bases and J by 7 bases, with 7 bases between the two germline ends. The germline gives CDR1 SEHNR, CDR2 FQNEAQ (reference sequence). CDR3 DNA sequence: TGTGCCAGCAGCTTCGGCTCCAATTCACCCCTCCACTTT. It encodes CASSFGSNSPLHF.

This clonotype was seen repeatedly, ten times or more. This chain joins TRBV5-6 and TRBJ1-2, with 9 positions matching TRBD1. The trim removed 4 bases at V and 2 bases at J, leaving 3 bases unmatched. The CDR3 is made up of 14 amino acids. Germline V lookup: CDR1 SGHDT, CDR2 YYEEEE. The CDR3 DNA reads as TGTGCCAGCAGCCCACAGGGGGCGAACTATGGCTACACCTTC. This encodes CASSPQGANYGYTF.

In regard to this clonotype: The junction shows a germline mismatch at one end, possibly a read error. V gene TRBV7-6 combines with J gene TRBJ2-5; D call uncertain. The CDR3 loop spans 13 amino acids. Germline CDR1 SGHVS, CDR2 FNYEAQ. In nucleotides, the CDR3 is TGTGCCAGCAGTTTAGGGCCCGGGGAGACCCAGTACTTC. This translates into CASSLGPGETQYF.

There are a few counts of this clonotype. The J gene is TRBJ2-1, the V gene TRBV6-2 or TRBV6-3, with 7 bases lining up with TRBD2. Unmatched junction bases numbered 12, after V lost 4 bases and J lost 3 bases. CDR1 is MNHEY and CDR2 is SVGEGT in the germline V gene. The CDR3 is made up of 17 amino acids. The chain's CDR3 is CASSSPLTSSVYNEQFF. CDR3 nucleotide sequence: TGTGCCAGCAGTTCGCCGTTGACTAGCTCCGTCTACAATGAGCAGTTCTTC.

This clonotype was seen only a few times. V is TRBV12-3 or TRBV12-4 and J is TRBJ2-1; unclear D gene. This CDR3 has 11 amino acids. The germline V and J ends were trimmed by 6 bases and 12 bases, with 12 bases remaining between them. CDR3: CASSHSLGQFF. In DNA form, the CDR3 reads TGTGCCAGCAGCCACTCTCTGGGGCAGTTCTTC.

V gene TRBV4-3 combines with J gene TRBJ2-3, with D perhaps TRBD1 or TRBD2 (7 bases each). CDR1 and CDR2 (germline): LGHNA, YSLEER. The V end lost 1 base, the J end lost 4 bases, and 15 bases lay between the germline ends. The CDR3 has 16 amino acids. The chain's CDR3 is CASSQGRGGLADTQYF. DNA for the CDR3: TGCGCCAGCAGCCAAGGCAGGGGGGGGCTAGCAGATACGCAGTATTTT.

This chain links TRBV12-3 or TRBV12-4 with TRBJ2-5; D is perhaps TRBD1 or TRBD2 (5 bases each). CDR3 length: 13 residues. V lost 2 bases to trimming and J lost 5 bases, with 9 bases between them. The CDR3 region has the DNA TGTGCCAGCAGTTTAAGGGACGGGGAGACCCAGTACTTC. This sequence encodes CASSLRDGETQYF.

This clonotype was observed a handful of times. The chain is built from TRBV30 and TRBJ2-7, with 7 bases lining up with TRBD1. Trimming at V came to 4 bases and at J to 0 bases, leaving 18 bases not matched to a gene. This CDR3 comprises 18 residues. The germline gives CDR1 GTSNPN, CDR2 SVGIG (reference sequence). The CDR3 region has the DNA TGTGCCTGGAAGGAGGTCCGGGACAGTGACAGGAGCTCCTACGAGCAGTACTTC. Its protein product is CAWKEVRDSDRSSYEQYF.

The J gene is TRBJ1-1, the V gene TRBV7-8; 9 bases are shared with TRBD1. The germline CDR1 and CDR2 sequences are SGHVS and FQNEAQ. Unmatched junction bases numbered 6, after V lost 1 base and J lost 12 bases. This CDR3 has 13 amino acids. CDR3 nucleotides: TGTGCCAGCAGCTTAGGTCCGGGACAGGGAACTTTCTTT. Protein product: CASSLGPGQGTFF.

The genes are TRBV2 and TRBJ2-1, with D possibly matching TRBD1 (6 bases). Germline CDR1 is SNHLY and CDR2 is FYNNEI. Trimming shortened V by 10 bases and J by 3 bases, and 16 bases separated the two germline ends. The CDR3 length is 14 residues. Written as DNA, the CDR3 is TGTGCCAAACAAGACCGGGACAACTACAATGAGCAGTTCTTC. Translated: CAKQDRDNYNEQFF.